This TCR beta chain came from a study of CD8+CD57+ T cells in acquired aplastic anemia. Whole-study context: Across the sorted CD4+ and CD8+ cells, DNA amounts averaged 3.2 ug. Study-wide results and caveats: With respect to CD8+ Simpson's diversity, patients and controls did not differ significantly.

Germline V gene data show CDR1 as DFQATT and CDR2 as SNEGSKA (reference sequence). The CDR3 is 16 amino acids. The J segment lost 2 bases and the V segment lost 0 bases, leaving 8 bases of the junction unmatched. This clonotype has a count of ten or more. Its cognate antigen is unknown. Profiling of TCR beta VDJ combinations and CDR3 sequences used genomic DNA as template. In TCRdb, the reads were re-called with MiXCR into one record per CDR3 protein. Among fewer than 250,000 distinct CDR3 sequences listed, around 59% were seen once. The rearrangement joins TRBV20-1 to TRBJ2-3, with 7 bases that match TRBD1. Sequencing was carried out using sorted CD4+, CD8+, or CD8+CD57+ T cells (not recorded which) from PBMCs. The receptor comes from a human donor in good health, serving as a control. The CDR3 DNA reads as TGCAGTGCTAGAGATCCCTGGACAGGTTTCACAGATACGCAGTATTTT. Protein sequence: CSARDPWTGFTDTQYF.